This paragraph reports one T cell receptor beta chain. Source study methods: Researchers report that nucleated cell counts were estimated from reference gene primer amplification. Clones were read by immunoSEQ multiplex PCR, and TCRdb kept only the in-frame ones, dropping some. V and J calls and clone size are given by that table; D and trimming were obtained from the DNA. Here the sample spans about 140,000 clones, 86% being singletons. V lost 5 bases to trimming and J lost 1 base, with 12 bases between them. This CDR3 contains 14 residues. Germline V gene sequence: CDR1 SGHRS, CDR2 YFSETQ. These data originate in a study of blood T cell repertoires in COVID-19. Study as a whole: COVID-19 samples, acute and convalescent, were from the United States, Italy and Spain. The analysed material was cDNA or gDNA that came from T cells, B-cell-depleted T cells, or PBMCs.

Sequenced sample: peripheral blood. This sequence was found in a woman in her fifties or sixties with acute or convalescent COVID-19. The gene calls are TRBV5-1 and TRBJ1-1; D might be TRBD1 (6 bases). In nucleotides, the CDR3 is TGCGCCAGCAGATCGGGGGGCTCGAACACTGAAGCTTTCTTT. It encodes CASRSGGSNTEAFF.